What follows are 9 T cell receptor beta chains derived from one specimen sequenced in a study of T cells after yellow fever vaccination. Each CDR3 protein is one row after TCRdb ran MiXCR on the 5' RACE reads. Of some 670,000 distinct CDR3 sequences in the sample, more than 9% were seen once. Sequences were derived from PBMCs, sampled on the day of the yellow fever booster vaccination. These receptors were collected from a man aged 30 to 39 who received the YFV17D yellow fever vaccine.

This clonotype was seen a handful of times. The V and J genes are TRBV14 and TRBJ2-5, with TRBD2 as a possible D gene (5 bases). Deletions cut 1 base from V and 3 bases from J, with 15 bases between. Germline V gives CDR1 SGHDN, CDR2 FVKESK. The CDR3 is 16 residues long. As DNA, the CDR3 is TGTGCCAGCAGCCAAGCCCTAGCAGCTACAAAAGAGACCCAGTACTTC. It yields the protein CASSQALAATKETQYF.

The chain carries TRBV20-1 and TRBJ2-2; 7 bases line up with TRBD1. Germline trimming cut 3 bases from V and 6 bases from J; bases unmatched to any gene: 16. The CDR3 loop spans 17 amino acids. Germline assignment: CDR1 DFQATT and CDR2 SNEGSKA (reference sequence). This CDR3 is CSARYFSGTEVPGELFF. CDR3 nucleotides: TGCAGTGCTAGGTACTTCTCCGGGACAGAAGTGCCCGGGGAGCTGTTTTTT.

The chain uses TRBV6-1 and TRBJ2-1, with 8 positions matching TRBD2. CDR3 size: 13 residues. From germline, CDR1 is MNHNS and CDR2 SASEGT. Trimming removed 9 bases from V and 7 bases from J; junction bases left unmatched: 8. CDR3 region: CASQREFGNEQFF. DNA of the CDR3: TGTGCCAGTCAGCGGGAGTTCGGGAATGAGCAGTTCTTC.

The genes are TRBV2 and TRBJ1-1, with D hard to call. Trimming removed 6 bases from V and 7 bases from J, with 15 bases in between. The CDR3 is 13 residues long. Germline CDR1 SNHLY, CDR2 FYNNEI. CDR3: CASRTTVLGEAFF. CDR3 DNA: TGTGCCAGCAGAACTACAGTACTAGGTGAAGCTTTCTTT.

This chain joins TRBV20-1 and TRBJ2-1; TRBD2 might be the D (6 bases). The CDR3 is 12 residues long. Germline loops: CDR1 DFQATT, CDR2 SNEGSKA (reference sequence). Here the CDR3 reads CSRLVVTGEQFF. The CDR3 DNA follows: TGCAGCCGACTAGTCGTCACGGGCGAGCAGTTCTTC.

The J gene is TRBJ2-5, the V gene TRBV12-5, with 7 bases matching TRBD1. Germline V gives CDR1 LGHNT, CDR2 FRNRAP. The junction had 8 bases not matched to a gene; V was cut back by 4 bases and J by 3 bases. CDR3 length: 15 amino acids. In nucleotides, the CDR3 is TGTGCTAGTGGTTCTCTCGGGACAGCTGAAGAGACCCAGTACTTC. Residues: CASGSLGTAEETQYF. Based on the CDR3 plus reference TRBV12-5 and TRBJ2-5, the full variable domain is DARVTQTPRHKVTEMGQEVTMRCQPILGHNTVFWYRQTMMQGLELLAYFRNRAPLDDSGMPKDRFSAEMPDATLATLKIQPSEPRDSAVYFCASGSLGTAEETQYFGPGTRLLVL.

This rearrangement joins TRBV7-2 to TRBJ2-1, with TRBD2 identical over 7 bases. This CDR3 region has 14 residues. Per the germline V gene, CDR1 is SGHTA and CDR2 is FQGNSA. The junction had 7 bases not matched to a gene; V was cut back by 1 base and J by 10 bases. This CDR3 is CASSLGTRALEQFF. Written as DNA, the CDR3 is TGTGCCAGCAGCTTAGGGACTAGGGCTCTGGAGCAGTTCTTC.

This clonotype was observed a few times. The CDR3 coding sequence is TGTGCCAGCAGTTACTCAGCCGGGACAGGGAACACTGAAGCTTTCTTT. This gives the protein CASSYSAGTGNTEAFF. The chain recombines TRBV6-2 or TRBV6-3 with TRBJ1-1; 8 bases are a match to TRBD1. The CDR3 is made up of 16 amino acids. Germline CDR1 MNHEY, CDR2 SVGEGT. Germline trimming cut 0 bases from V and 1 base from J; bases unmatched to any gene: 4.

This clonotype has a count of ten or more. The chain links TRBV5-1 to TRBJ2-5; 12 bases are a match to TRBD1. In germline, CDR1 is SGHRS, CDR2 YFSETQ. The length of the CDR3 is 15 residues. Trimming removed 2 bases from V and 4 bases from J; junction bases left unmatched: 3. This CDR3 is CASSLGTGGRETQYF. CDR3 coding DNA: TGCGCCAGCAGCTTAGGGACAGGGGGCCGAGAGACCCAGTACTTC. Together with reference TRBV5-1 and TRBJ2-5, the CDR3 gives the full variable domain: KAGVTQTPRYLIKTRGQQVTLSCSPISGHRSVSWYQQTPGQGLQFLFEYFSETQRNKGNFPGRFSGRQFSNSRSEMNVSTLELGDSALYLCASSLGTGGRETQYFGPGTRLLVL.